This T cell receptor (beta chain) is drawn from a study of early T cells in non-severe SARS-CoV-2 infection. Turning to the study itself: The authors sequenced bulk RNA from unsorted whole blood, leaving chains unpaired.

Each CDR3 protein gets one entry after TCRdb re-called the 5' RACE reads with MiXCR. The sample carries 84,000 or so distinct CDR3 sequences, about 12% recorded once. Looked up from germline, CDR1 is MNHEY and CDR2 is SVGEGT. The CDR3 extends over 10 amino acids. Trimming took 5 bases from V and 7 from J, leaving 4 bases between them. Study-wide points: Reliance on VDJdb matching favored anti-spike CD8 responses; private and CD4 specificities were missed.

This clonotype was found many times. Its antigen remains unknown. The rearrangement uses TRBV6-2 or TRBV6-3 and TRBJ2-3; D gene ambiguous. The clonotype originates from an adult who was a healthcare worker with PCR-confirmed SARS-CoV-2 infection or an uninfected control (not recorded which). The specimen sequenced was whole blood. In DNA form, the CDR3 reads TGTGCCAGCAGTGACAATACGCAGTATTTT. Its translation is CASSDNTQYF.